This T cell receptor beta chain is from a study of blood T cell repertoires in COVID-19. Study details: Donors in the United States, Italy and Spain gave samples during acute or convalescent COVID-19. T cells, B-cell-depleted T cells, or PBMCs supplied cDNA or gDNA.

Participants had their cohort set by participant-reported clinical history. CDR1 is SGHNT and CDR2 is YYREEE in the germline V gene (reference sequence). Trimming took 4 bases from V and 0 from J, leaving 13 bases between them. This CDR3 comprises 15 residues. In the authors' workflow: Nucleated cell number was recorded as an estimate derived from reference gene primer amplification. Sequenced by immunoSEQ multiplex PCR; TCRdb stores in-frame clones only, minus some. That table supplies the V and J calls and clone size; D and trimming were determined from the DNA. The sample lists approximately 180,000 clones, approximately 73% seen once, with 17% in the top ten.

The specimen sequenced was PBMCs or T cells enriched from blood (not recorded which). The clonotype originates from a woman aged 45-65 years with acute COVID-19. The rearrangement uses TRBV5-4 and TRBJ1-2, with D possibly matching TRBD1 (5 bases). This CDR3 is CASSNPTDANYGYTF. CDR3 coding DNA: TGTGCCAGCAGCAACCCGACAGATGCTAACTATGGCTACACCTTC.